This entry lists 11 T cell receptor beta chains sequenced from one sample in a study of T-cell memory formation after mild COVID-19. TCRdb re-called the 5' RACE reads through MiXCR, storing one row per CDR3 protein. The data contain hundreds of thousands of distinct CDR3 sequences, around 14% of them singletons. The sequencing input was PBMCs or a T cell subset sorted from them (not recorded which). The receptors stem from a man between 18 and 35 years old who had mild COVID-19 (a few samples of this study predate the infection). Cell type and time point are not known.

This clonotype was counted a few times. V usage is TRBV14 and J usage is TRBJ2-1, with D hard to call. Germline CDR1 SGHDN, CDR2 FVKESK. V was pared by 0 bases and J by 10 bases, with 10 bases between. This CDR3 spans 13 amino acids. This chain's CDR3 is CASSQDIGREQFF. The DNA of the CDR3 is TGTGCCAGCAGCCAAGATATCGGTCGAGAGCAGTTCTTC.

Comments on this clonotype: Just one base apart from a much larger clone, this may be a read error. The final CDR3 position lacks the conserved phenylalanine or tryptophan, pointing to a likely read error. The chain combines TRBV7-8 with TRBJ2-6; D unresolved. With 5 bases removed from V and 0 bases from J, the gap between germline ends came to 8 bases. This CDR3 has 15 residues. Germline CDR1 and CDR2: SGHVS and FQNEAQ. Here the CDR3 reads CASSPGPSGANVLTL. The CDR3 bases are TGTGCCAGCAGCCCTGGGCCCTCTGGGGCCAACGTCCTGACTTTA.

This clonotype showed up many times. This chain links TRBV7-9 with TRBJ2-5; the D gene is possibly TRBD1 (5 bases). The CDR3 runs 15 residues. Trimming cost V 4 bases and J 3 bases, with 15 bases left between them. Germline loops: CDR1 SEHNR, CDR2 FQNEAQ (reference sequence). Here the CDR3 reads CASSSTDTKKETQYF. For the CDR3, the DNA is TGTGCCAGCAGCTCCACGGACACAAAAAAAGAGACCCAGTACTTC.

This clonotype was picked up many times. This sequence joins TRBV7-9 and TRBJ1-1; TRBD1 is a possible D gene (5 bases). Trimming took 1 base from V and 8 from J, leaving 8 bases between them. This CDR3 comprises 12 residues. CDR1 SEHNR and CDR2 FQNEAQ come from the germline V gene (reference sequence). In DNA form, the CDR3 reads TGTGCCAGCAGCTTAGGGGGGGTCGAAGCTTTCTTT. It yields the protein CASSLGGVEAFF.

Ten or more counts support this clonotype. Relative to the germline gene, one junction end is altered; a read error may explain this. The genes are TRBV5-1 and TRBJ2-2, with 9 bases identical to TRBD1. CDR3 length: 15 residues. Germline CDR1 is SGHRS and CDR2 is YFSETQ. DNA of the CDR3: TGCGACAGCAAGAAACAGGGGGCGCGAAACGGGGAGCTGTTTTTT. Protein product: CDSKKQGARNGELFF.

V gene TRBV5-1 combines with J gene TRBJ1-2, with D perhaps TRBD1 (5 bases). V lost 4 bases and J lost 4, with 11 bases in between. The CDR3 is 13 residues long. Germline-derived CDR1 and CDR2 are SGHRS and YFSETQ. The CDR3 DNA reads as TGCGCCAGCAGCGGGGGATCGGGCTATGGCTACACCTTC. Encoded protein: CASSGGSGYGYTF.

In its sample, this clonotype was seen a few times. This sequence joins TRBV16 and TRBJ2-3; D is unclear. V dropped 8 bases and J dropped 0 bases, with 15 bases sitting between them. Germline V gives CDR1 KGHSY, CDR2 FQNENV. The CDR3 contains 15 residues. CDR3 sequence: CASRSTRASTDTQYF. In DNA form, the CDR3 reads TGTGCCAGCCGATCGACCCGGGCGAGCACAGATACGCAGTATTTT.

The chain couples TRBV3-1 to TRBJ1-3; D possibly corresponds to TRBD1 (5 bases). CDR3 length: 14 residues. Germline assignment: CDR1 LGHDT and CDR2 YNNKEL (reference sequence). Trimming took off 0 bases at V and 5 bases at J, with 8 bases between the two ends. CDR3 residues: CASSQETGRNTIYF. The DNA of the CDR3 is TGTGCCAGCAGCCAAGAAACAGGAAGAAACACCATATATTTT.

Ten or more counts support this clonotype. V gene TRBV21-1 combines with J gene TRBJ2-7; the table's D gene call, TRBD1, was not cross checked with the DNA. TRBV21-1 is assigned pseudogene status. There are 12 residues in the CDR3. This CDR3 reads CASSKTGNEQYV. The CDR3, as DNA: TGTGCCAGCAGCAAGACAGGGAACGAGCAGTACGTC.

The rearrangement joins TRBV29-1 to TRBJ2-2, with D possibly TRBD2 on 6 matching bases. V was pared by 5 bases and J by 2 bases, with 12 bases between. The CDR3 loop spans 14 amino acids. Per germline, CDR1 SQVTM and CDR2 ANQGSEA. The CDR3 DNA reads as TGCAGCGTTTGGGGGGAACCCAACACCGGGGAGCTGTTTTTT. It is translated as CSVWGEPNTGELFF.

This clonotype has just a few counts. This chain uses TRBV24-1 with TRBJ2-1; a possible D gene is TRBD2 (5 bases). The germline V gene has CDR1 KGHDR and CDR2 SFDVKD. The CDR3 is made up of 15 amino acids. V was clipped by 7 bases and J by 7 bases, with 19 bases between them. CDR3 bases: TGTGCCACCAGCCGGGGTGCGGCCGGTGGTAATGAGCAGTTCTTC. Encoded protein: CATSRGAAGGNEQFF.